The 29 T cell receptor beta chains below were found in one sample sequenced in a study of T cells in Graves' hyperthyroidism and ophthalmopathy. TCR beta CDR3 sequences were amplified from RNA transcripts. An initial round of RT-PCR targeting the TCR CDR3 relied on the HTBI primer set. Via MiXCR, TCRdb re-called the multiplex PCR reads, giving one row per CDR3 protein. The table lists around 600,000 distinct CDR3 sequences, about 14% of them singletons. The sample taken for sequencing was blood. The receptors shown here come from a woman in her forties or fifties with Graves' ophthalmopathy.

This clonotype was seen more than once but under ten times. CDR3 in amino acids: CASSQDRRYGYTF. The CDR3, as DNA: TGCGCCAGCAGCCAAGATCGGCGTTATGGCTACACCTTC. The chain carries TRBV4-1 and TRBJ1-2; D gene unclear. Trimming cost V 0 bases and J 5 bases, with 7 bases left between them. From germline, CDR1 is MGHRA and CDR2 YSYEKL. The CDR3 length is 13 residues.

This clonotype was counted only a few times. This chain connects TRBV7-9 to TRBJ2-7; 7 bases map to TRBD2. There are 14 residues in the CDR3. After removal of 4 bases from V and 5 bases from J, the junction contained 8 bases not matched to a gene. The germline V gene encodes CDR1 SEHNR and CDR2 FQNEAQ (reference sequence). The chain's CDR3 is CASSSMGGGHEQYF. CDR3 DNA sequence: TGTGCCAGCAGCTCAATGGGCGGGGGACACGAGCAGTACTTC.

This clonotype was observed a few times. The CDR3 nucleotides are TGTGCCAGCAGTGGACAATGGTCGGCAGGAAACACCATATATTTT. Its translation is CASSGQWSAGNTIYF. This chain joins TRBV9 and TRBJ1-3; the D gene is possibly TRBD1 (5 bases). The CDR3 has 15 amino acids. Germline lookup yields CDR1 SGDLS and CDR2 YYNGEE. With 5 bases removed from V and 4 bases from J, the gap between germline ends came to 16 bases.

V is TRBV18 and J is TRBJ1-2, with D perhaps TRBD1 (5 bases). This CDR3 spans 16 amino acids. Looked up from germline, CDR1 is KGHSH and CDR2 is LQKENI. Trimming took off 1 base at V and 3 bases at J, with 15 bases between the two ends. The CDR3 DNA is TGTGCCAGCTCACCACGGGGGACCAACCGGGACTATGGCTACACCTTC. This codes for CASSPRGTNRDYGYTF.

V is TRBV28 and J is TRBJ2-3, with 10 bases lining up with TRBD2. The CDR3 has 17 residues. The ends lost 5 bases at V and 1 base at J; junction bases unmatched: 9. In germline, CDR1 is MDHEN, CDR2 SYDVKM. The CDR3 region is CASSPYIGLAGTDTQYF. The DNA of the CDR3 is TGTGCCAGCAGTCCATATATAGGACTAGCGGGCACAGATACGCAGTATTTT.

This clonotype was recorded many times. This chain uses TRBV12-3 or TRBV12-4 with TRBJ2-1, with 8 bases fitting TRBD2. The V gene end was trimmed by 3 bases and the J gene end by 7 bases; junction bases not matched to a gene: 20. The CDR3 consists of 19 residues. CDR3 residues: CASSFSRVLSGGPYNEQFF. CDR3 in DNA: TGTGCCAGCAGTTTTAGCAGGGTCTTGTCGGGAGGGCCTTATAATGAGCAGTTCTTC.

This clonotype appeared many times. V usage is TRBV2 and J usage is TRBJ2-1; 7 nucleotides agree with TRBD2. J lost 3 bases, V lost 6 bases, and 5 bases had no gene match. CDR3 size: 14 residues. Germline assignment: CDR1 SNHLY and CDR2 FYNNEI. This CDR3 is CASRSGTYYNEQFF. The CDR3 region has the DNA TGTGCCAGCAGGAGCGGGACCTACTACAATGAGCAGTTCTTC. The full variable domain, its missing parts supplied by reference TRBV2 and TRBJ2-1, is EPEVTQTPSHQVTQMGQEVILRCVPISNHLYFYWYRQILGQKVEFLVSFYNNEISEKSEIFDDQFSVERPDGSNFTLKIRSTKLEDSAMYFCASRSGTYYNEQFFGPGTRLTVL.

The V and J genes are TRBV20-1 and TRBJ2-1; 8 bases map to TRBD1. The CDR3 contains 15 residues. J was trimmed by 4 bases and V by 4 bases; bases with no gene match: 9. Germline V CDR1 and CDR2: DFQATT, SNEGSKA (reference sequence). The CDR3 is CSATTTGGTYNEQFF. DNA of the CDR3: TGCAGTGCTACCACAACAGGGGGAACGTACAATGAGCAGTTCTTC.

With respect to this clonotype: A much larger clone sits a single nucleotide away, making a read error possible. The chain carries TRBV6-1 and TRBJ1-5, with 11 positions matching TRBD1. V trimming: 6 bases; J trimming: 6 bases; junction bases outside the gene matches: 13. The CDR3 totals 17 residues. Per germline, CDR1 MNHNS and CDR2 SASEGT. The CDR3 DNA follows: TGTGCCAGCAGCCCCCACGGACAGGGGGCAAAGAGTCAGCCCCAGCATTTT. This gives the protein CASSPHGQGAKSQPQHF.

This clonotype came up many times. The rearrangement joins TRBV2 to TRBJ2-6; D unresolved. This CDR3 is built from 16 residues. V lost 1 base and J 6 bases, leaving 13 bases between the germline ends. Germline-derived CDR1 and CDR2 are SNHLY and FYNNEI. The CDR3 sequence: CASSEVRHREANVLTF. The CDR3 DNA reads TGTGCCAGCAGTGAAGTTCGGCATCGCGAGGCCAACGTCCTGACTTTC.

This clonotype has more than one count but fewer than ten. The V gene is TRBV20-1, the J gene TRBJ1-5, with TRBD1 as a possible D gene (6 bases). CDR3 length: 12 amino acids. In germline, CDR1 is DFQATT, CDR2 SNEGSKA (reference sequence). With 5 bases removed from V and 8 bases from J, the gap between germline ends came to 13 bases. As DNA, the CDR3 is TGCAGTGCTCGAGGGGGTGCGGAGCCCCAGCATTTT. This translates into CSARGGAEPQHF.

This clonotype was observed a handful of times. The chain's CDR3 is CASMEGGENIQYF. The DNA of the CDR3 is TGTGCCAGCATGGAAGGGGGAGAAAACATTCAGTACTTC. This chain joins TRBV6-1 and TRBJ2-4; maybe TRBD1 (6 bases). The CDR3 length is 13 residues. Germline V gene data show CDR1 as MNHNS and CDR2 as SASEGT. Trimming took 7 bases from V and 5 from J, leaving 12 bases between them.

There are many counts of this clonotype. The V and J genes are TRBV20-1 and TRBJ1-4; no firm D call. CDR1 is DFQATT, CDR2 SNEGSKA, per germline (reference sequence). CDR3 length: 14 amino acids. Trimming cost V 1 base and J 7 bases, with 13 bases left between them. As DNA, the CDR3 is TGCAGTGCTAGAGTAGCGCAGGATGGTGAAAAACTGTTTTTT. Amino acid sequence: CSARVAQDGEKLFF.

There are many counts of this clonotype. The rearrangement links TRBV10-3 to TRBJ2-7, with D possibly matching TRBD1 (6 bases). Germline CDR1 is ENHRY and CDR2 is SYGVKD. The ends were cut back, 6 bases at V and 5 bases at J, with 17 bases in the middle. The CDR3 is 14 amino acids. The CDR3 nucleotides are TGTGCCATCAGCCCGAATCCCCAGGGGCACGAGCAGTACTTC. Its protein product is CAISPNPQGHEQYF.

This clonotype has only a few counts. An end of the junction does not agree with germline; a read error may underlie this. The chain has TRBV27 and TRBJ2-7; 9 bases are a match to TRBD2. CDR3 length: 17 residues. CDR1 is MNHEY and CDR2 is SMNVEV in the germline V gene (reference sequence). In DNA, the CDR3 is TGTGCCAGCGGTTTAAGGGCGGGAGGGCCTGGCTCCTACGAGCAGTACTTC. Translated, it gives CASGLRAGGPGSYEQYF.

This clonotype was recorded at least ten times. The chain joins TRBV6-2 or TRBV6-3 to TRBJ2-7, with D unclear. The ends were cut back, 0 bases at V and 6 bases at J, with 6 bases in the middle. There are 12 residues in the CDR3. From germline, CDR1 is MNHEY and CDR2 SVGEGT. CDR3 nucleotide sequence: TGTGCCAGCAGTTACTCAGGGATCGAGCAGTACTTC. This encodes CASSYSGIEQYF.

In its sample, this clonotype was seen many times. The CDR3 reads CASSLIQGALTEAFF. The CDR3 DNA sequence: TGTGCCAGCAGCTTAATCCAGGGGGCGCTTACTGAAGCTTTCTTT. The chain carries TRBV7-9 and TRBJ1-1; TRBD1 matches 8 bases. V lost 2 bases, J lost 5 bases, and 7 bases stayed unmatched. Germline V gene lookup returns CDR1 SEHNR and CDR2 FQNEAQ (reference sequence). The CDR3 is 15 residues long.

This clonotype was detected ten times or more. The V call is TRBV7-6, the J call TRBJ2-1, with D unclear. The CDR3 consists of 16 residues. V gave up 5 bases and J gave up 6 bases, with 20 bases separating them. The germline CDR1 and CDR2 sequences are SGHVS and FNYEAQ. The chain's CDR3 is CASSRNALRGTNEQFF. The CDR3 coding sequence is TGTGCCAGCAGCCGGAACGCGCTCCGTGGCACCAATGAGCAGTTCTTC.

This clonotype was seen many times. This sequence joins TRBV7-6 and TRBJ2-3; the D gene is possibly TRBD2 (7 bases). Trimming shortened V by 2 bases and J by 3 bases, and 12 bases separated the two germline ends. The CDR3 is made up of 15 amino acids. From germline, CDR1 is SGHVS and CDR2 FNYEAQ. Here the CDR3 reads CASSLYGGATDTQYF. As DNA, the CDR3 is TGTGCCAGCAGCTTATATGGGGGGGCAACAGATACGCAGTATTTT.

This clonotype was detected ten times or more. The CDR3: CSAPRDGVPYNEQFF. CDR3 nucleotides: TGCAGTGCCCCTCGGGACGGGGTCCCCTACAATGAGCAGTTCTTC. The chain couples TRBV20-1 to TRBJ2-1; D might be TRBD1 or TRBD2, each matching 5 bases. CDR1 and CDR2 from the germline V gene are DFQATT and SNEGSKA (reference sequence). Trimming took 6 bases from V and 2 from J, leaving 17 bases between them. There are 15 residues in the CDR3.

This clonotype was seen repeatedly, ten times or more. The V call is TRBV7-9, the J call TRBJ1-1, with D tentatively TRBD1 (5 bases). Germline values: CDR1 SEHNR, CDR2 FQNEAQ (reference sequence). This CDR3 region has 12 residues. Trimming removed 7 bases at V and 10 bases at J, with 16 bases between. The CDR3 is CASTKGQLGAFF. In nucleotides, the CDR3 is TGTGCCAGCACCAAGGGGCAACTGGGAGCTTTCTTT.

This sequence joins TRBV6-6 and TRBJ1-5; D call uncertain. Germline V gives CDR1 MNHNY, CDR2 SVGAGI (reference sequence). V dropped 2 bases and J dropped 4 bases, with 15 bases sitting between them. There are 16 residues in the CDR3. The DNA of the CDR3 is TGTGCCAGCAGTTACGGGCCCGGGGATCGGAATCAGCCCCAGCATTTT. Translating gives CASSYGPGDRNQPQHF.

This clonotype showed up many times. This chain connects TRBV10-3 to TRBJ2-3, with TRBD1 as a possible D gene (5 bases). CDR1 and CDR2 (germline): ENHRY, SYGVKD. This CDR3 is built from 15 residues. V was cut by 3 bases and J by 2 bases, with 12 bases left in between. The CDR3: CAISDRQGFTDTQYF. In DNA, the CDR3 is TGTGCCATCAGTGACCGTCAGGGCTTCACAGATACGCAGTATTTT.

This clonotype was seen repeatedly, ten times or more. In DNA, the CDR3 is TGTGCCAGCAGGCCGGAGAAGAACAGGGGCAATCAGCCCCAGCATTTT. Protein sequence: CASRPEKNRGNQPQHF. This chain links TRBV6-1 with TRBJ1-5; D might be TRBD1 (6 bases). The CDR3 length is 16 residues. Trimming took off 6 bases at V and 2 bases at J, with 17 bases between the two ends. Germline V gene lookup returns CDR1 MNHNS and CDR2 SASEGT.

The chain uses TRBV10-3 and TRBJ1-2; 9 bases are a match to TRBD1. Germline CDR1 reads ENHRY; CDR2 reads SYGVKD. V was pared by 4 bases and J by 4 bases, with 7 bases of the junction left unmatched. CDR3 length: 15 amino acids. CDR3 protein: CAISATGGAGYGYTF. The CDR3, as DNA: TGTGCCATCAGTGCCACAGGGGGCGCGGGCTATGGCTACACCTTC.

This chain uses TRBV16 with TRBJ1-2; TRBD1 agrees at 8 bases. Germline assignment: CDR1 KGHSY and CDR2 FQNENV. The CDR3 contains 13 residues. V lost 4 bases and J lost 7; bases outside the gene matches: 5. The CDR3 DNA is TGTGCCAGCAGCCCCGCCAGGGGGCCTGGCTACACCTTC. Encoded protein: CASSPARGPGYTF.

This clonotype was seen ten or more times. The rearrangement uses TRBV18 and TRBJ1-1, with D uncertain. Germline V gene sequence: CDR1 KGHSH, CDR2 LQKENI. With 3 bases removed from V and 0 bases from J, the gap between germline ends came to 11 bases. CDR3 length equals 15 residues. CDR3 protein: CASSPLQTMNTEAFF. The CDR3 nucleotides read TGTGCCAGCTCACCTTTACAGACCATGAACACTGAAGCTTTCTTT. Filled out from reference TRBV18 and TRBJ1-1, the complete variable domain reads NAGVMQNPRHLVRRRGQEARLRCSPMKGHSHVYWYRQLPEEGLKFMVYLQKENIIDESGMPKERFSAEFPKEGPSILRIQQVVRGDSAAYFCASSPLQTMNTEAFFGQGTRLTVV.

This chain links TRBV28 with TRBJ2-7; TRBD2 aligns across 16 bases. Germline V lookup: CDR1 MDHEN, CDR2 SYDVKM. CDR3 length equals 15 residues. V lost 7 bases to trimming and J lost 7 bases; unmatched junction nucleotides: 7. CDR3 loop: CASILGTSGRGEQYF. Written as DNA, the CDR3 is TGTGCCAGCATTCTTGGGACTAGCGGGAGGGGAGAGCAGTACTTC.

CDR3 residues: CASSSRLAGGDSSTDTQYF. The CDR3 bases are TGTGCCAGCAGCTCGAGACTAGCGGGAGGGGATTCTAGCACAGATACGCAGTATTTT. The gene calls are TRBV7-3 and TRBJ2-3; TRBD2 matches 14 bases. The CDR3 runs to 19 residues. Germline-derived CDR1 and CDR2 are SGHTA and FQGTGA. J lost 0 bases, V lost 4 bases, and 9 bases had no gene match.